These 8 T cell receptor beta chains were sequenced from one sample in a study of blood T cell repertoires in COVID-19. Sequencing was performed with immunoSEQ multiplex PCR; in TCRdb, only in-frame clones are kept and a portion is missing. The sample consists of some 210,000 clones, approximately 85% of them appearing once. Sequencing used peripheral blood. The receptors come from a woman aged 45-59 years with active or convalescent COVID-19.

This clone has more than one count but fewer than ten. The chain links TRBV7-2 to TRBJ1-5, with 8 positions matching TRBD1. The trim removed 6 bases at V and 5 bases at J, leaving 3 bases unmatched. This CDR3 is 13 amino acids long. The germline V gene encodes CDR1 SGHTA and CDR2 FQGNSA. The CDR3 loop is CASSVDRDQPQHF. The CDR3 DNA is TGTGCCAGCAGTGTGGACAGGGATCAGCCCCAGCATTTT.

The sample holds one count of this clone. The chain links TRBV28 to TRBJ1-2; 9 bases agree with TRBD1. V lost 7 bases to trimming and J lost 7 bases; unmatched junction nucleotides: 10. This CDR3 contains 14 residues. CDR1 and CDR2 (germline): MDHEN, SYDVKM. CDR3 DNA sequence: TGTGCCAGCAAGGGGCCGGGACAGGGTTTTGGCTACACCTTC. Translation gives CASKGPGQGFGYTF.

In this sample, this clone turned up a few times. The chain has TRBV9 and TRBJ1-1, with D unresolved. Trimming cost V 7 bases and J 7 bases, with 17 bases left between them. Germline assignment: CDR1 SGDLS and CDR2 YYNGEE. CDR3 length equals 13 residues. CDR3 sequence: CASQTEGKHEAFF. CDR3 DNA: TGTGCCAGCCAAACTGAGGGAAAACATGAAGCTTTCTTT.

The rearrangement uses TRBV6-5 and TRBJ1-4; 7 nucleotides align to TRBD1. This CDR3 is 16 amino acids long. Germline V gene lookup returns CDR1 MNHEY and CDR2 SVGAGI. V trimming: 2 bases; J trimming: 0 bases; junction bases outside the gene matches: 3. The CDR3 DNA sequence: TGTGCCAGCAGTTACGAACAGGGGACAACTAATGAAAAACTGTTTTTT. It yields the protein CASSYEQGTTNEKLFF.

As for this clone: The conserved phenylalanine or tryptophan normally closing the CDR3 is absent here, so this likely arose from a read error. The V call is TRBV6-6, the J call TRBJ1-2, with TRBD1 matching over 8 bases. The germline CDR1 and CDR2 sequences are MNHNY and SVGAGI (reference sequence). With 7 bases clipped from V and 3 bases from J, the junction kept 7 bases outside the gene matches. This CDR3 comprises 14 residues. CDR3 in DNA: TGTGCCAGCACCCGACAGGGGAGGGACTATGGCTACACCTCC. Protein product: CASTRQGRDYGYTS.

J is TRBJ2-1 and V is TRBV12-2; TRBD2, the table's D call, lacks a check against the DNA. TRBV12-2 is noted as a pseudogene. The CDR3 runs 14 residues. The CDR3 sequence is CASPSTGGVNEQFF. CDR3 in DNA: TGTGCAAGTCCCTCGACGGGGGGGGTCAATGAGCAGTTCTTC.

This rearrangement joins TRBV4-1 to TRBJ2-7; TRBD1 aligns across 11 bases. The CDR3 has 17 residues. With V trimmed by 5 bases and J by 2 bases, 11 bases remained unmatched. Germline CDR1 is MGHRA and CDR2 is YSYEKL. This CDR3 is CASSARDRGMGTYEQYF. The CDR3 DNA is TGCGCCAGCAGCGCCCGGGACAGGGGGATGGGGACCTACGAGCAGTACTTC.

The chain is built from TRBV3-1 (or the pseudogene TRBV3-2) and TRBJ1-1, with D perhaps TRBD1 (6 bases). CDR3 length: 16 amino acids. V was trimmed by 5 bases and J by 0 bases, leaving 16 bases between them. Germline values: CDR1 LGHDT, CDR2 YNNKEL (reference sequence). This chain's CDR3 is CASSSGGGLMNTEAFF. CDR3 coding DNA: TGTGCCAGCAGCTCGGGCGGGGGGCTAATGAACACTGAAGCTTTCTTT.